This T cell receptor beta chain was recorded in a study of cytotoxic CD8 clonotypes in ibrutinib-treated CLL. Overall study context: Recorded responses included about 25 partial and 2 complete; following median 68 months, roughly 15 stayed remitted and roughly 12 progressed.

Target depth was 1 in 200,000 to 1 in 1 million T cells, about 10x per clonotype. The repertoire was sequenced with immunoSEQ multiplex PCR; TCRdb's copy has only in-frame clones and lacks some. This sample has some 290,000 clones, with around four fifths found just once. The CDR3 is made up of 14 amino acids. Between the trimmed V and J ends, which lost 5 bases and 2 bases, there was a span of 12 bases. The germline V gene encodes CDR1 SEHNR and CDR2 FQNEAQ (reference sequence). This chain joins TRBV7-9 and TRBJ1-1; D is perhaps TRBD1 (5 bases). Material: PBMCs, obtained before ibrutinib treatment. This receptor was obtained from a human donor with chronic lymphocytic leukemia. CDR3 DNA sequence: TGTGCCAGCAGCCCCCGGGGCCCCAACACTGAAGCTTTCTTT. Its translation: CASSPRGPNTEAFF.